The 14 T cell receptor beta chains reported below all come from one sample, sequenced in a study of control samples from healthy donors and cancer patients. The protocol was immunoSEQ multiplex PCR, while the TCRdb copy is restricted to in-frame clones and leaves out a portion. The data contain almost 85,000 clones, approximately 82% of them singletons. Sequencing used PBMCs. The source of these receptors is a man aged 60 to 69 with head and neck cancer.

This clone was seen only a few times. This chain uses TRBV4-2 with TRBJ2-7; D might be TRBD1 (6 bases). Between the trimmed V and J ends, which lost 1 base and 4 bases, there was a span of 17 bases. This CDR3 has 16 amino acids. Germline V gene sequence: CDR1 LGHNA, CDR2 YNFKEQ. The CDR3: CASSQVQWQGRYEQYF. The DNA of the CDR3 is TGTGCCAGCAGCCAAGTCCAGTGGCAGGGGCGTTACGAGCAGTACTTC.

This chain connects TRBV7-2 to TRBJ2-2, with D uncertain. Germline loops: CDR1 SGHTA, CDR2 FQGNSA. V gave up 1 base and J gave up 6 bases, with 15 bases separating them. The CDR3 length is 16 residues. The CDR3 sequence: CASSLVFGSIAGELFF. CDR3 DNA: TGTGCCAGCAGCTTAGTCTTTGGTTCGATCGCCGGGGAGCTGTTTTTT.

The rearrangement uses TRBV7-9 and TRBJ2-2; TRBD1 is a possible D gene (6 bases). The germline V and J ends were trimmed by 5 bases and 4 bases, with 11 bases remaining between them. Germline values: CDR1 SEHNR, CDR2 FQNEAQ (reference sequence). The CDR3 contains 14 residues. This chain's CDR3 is CASSQGQSTGELFF. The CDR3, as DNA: TGTGCCAGCAGCCAAGGACAGTCCACCGGGGAGCTGTTTTTT.

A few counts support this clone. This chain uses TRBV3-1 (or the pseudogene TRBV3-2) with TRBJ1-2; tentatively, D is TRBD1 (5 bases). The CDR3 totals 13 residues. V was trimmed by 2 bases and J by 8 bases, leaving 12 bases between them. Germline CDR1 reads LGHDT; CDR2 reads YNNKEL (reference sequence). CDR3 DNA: TGTGCCAGCAGCCAATCTCCACAGGCGGGCTACACCTTC. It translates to CASSQSPQAGYTF.

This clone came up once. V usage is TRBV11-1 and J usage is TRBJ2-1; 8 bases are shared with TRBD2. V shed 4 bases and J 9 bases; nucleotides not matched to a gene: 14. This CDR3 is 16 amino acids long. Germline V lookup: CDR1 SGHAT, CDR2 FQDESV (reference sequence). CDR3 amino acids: CASSYTSGSGRGEQFF. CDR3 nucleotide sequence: TGTGCCAGCAGCTACACGTCTGGCAGCGGGAGAGGTGAGCAGTTCTTC.

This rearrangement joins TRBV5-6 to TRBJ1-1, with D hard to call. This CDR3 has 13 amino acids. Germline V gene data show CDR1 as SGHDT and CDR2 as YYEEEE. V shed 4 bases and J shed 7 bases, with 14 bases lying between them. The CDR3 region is CASSPTWGGEAFF. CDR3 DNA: TGTGCCAGCAGCCCCACGTGGGGAGGTGAAGCTTTCTTT.

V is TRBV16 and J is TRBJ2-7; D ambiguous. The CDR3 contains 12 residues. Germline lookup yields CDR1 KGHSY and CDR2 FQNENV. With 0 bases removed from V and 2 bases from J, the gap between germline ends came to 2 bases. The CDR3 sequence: CASSQSPYEQYF. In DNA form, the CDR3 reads TGTGCCAGCAGCCAATCTCCCTACGAGCAGTACTTC.

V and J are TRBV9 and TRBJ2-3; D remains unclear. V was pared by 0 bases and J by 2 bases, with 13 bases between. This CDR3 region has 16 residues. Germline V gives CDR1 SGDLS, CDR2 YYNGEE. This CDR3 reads CASSVAHGSYTDTQYF. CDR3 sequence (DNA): TGTGCCAGCAGCGTAGCTCATGGCAGTTACACAGATACGCAGTATTTT. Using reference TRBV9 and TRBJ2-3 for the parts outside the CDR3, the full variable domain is DSGVTQTPKHLITATGQRVTLRCSPRSGDLSVYWYQQSLDQGLQFLIQYYNGEERAKGNILERFSAQQFPDLHSELNLSSLELGDSALYFCASSVAHGSYTDTQYFGPGTRLTVL.

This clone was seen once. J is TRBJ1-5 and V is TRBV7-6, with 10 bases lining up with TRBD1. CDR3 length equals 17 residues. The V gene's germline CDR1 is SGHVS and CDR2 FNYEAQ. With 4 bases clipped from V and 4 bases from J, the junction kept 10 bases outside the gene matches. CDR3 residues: CASSSRMGGQGNQPQHF. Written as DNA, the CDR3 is TGTGCCAGCAGCTCTAGAATGGGGGGACAGGGGAATCAGCCCCAGCATTTT.

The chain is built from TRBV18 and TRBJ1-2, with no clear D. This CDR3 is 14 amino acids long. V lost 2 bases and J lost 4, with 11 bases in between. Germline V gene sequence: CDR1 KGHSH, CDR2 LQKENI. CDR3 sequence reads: CASSPMDGVYGYTF. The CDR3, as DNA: TGTGCCAGCTCACCAATGGACGGAGTCTATGGCTACACCTTC. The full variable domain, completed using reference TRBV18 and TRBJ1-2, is NAGVMQNPRHLVRRRGQEARLRCSPMKGHSHVYWYRQLPEEGLKFMVYLQKENIIDESGMPKERFSAEFPKEGPSILRIQQVVRGDSAAYFCASSPMDGVYGYTFGSGTRLTVV.

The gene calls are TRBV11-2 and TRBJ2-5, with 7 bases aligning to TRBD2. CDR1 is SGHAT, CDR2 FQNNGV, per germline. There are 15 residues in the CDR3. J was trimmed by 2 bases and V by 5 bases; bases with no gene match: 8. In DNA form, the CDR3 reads TGTGCCAGCAGCCCACCGCGGCGGGGGCAAGAGACCCAGTACTTC. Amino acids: CASSPPRRGQETQYF.

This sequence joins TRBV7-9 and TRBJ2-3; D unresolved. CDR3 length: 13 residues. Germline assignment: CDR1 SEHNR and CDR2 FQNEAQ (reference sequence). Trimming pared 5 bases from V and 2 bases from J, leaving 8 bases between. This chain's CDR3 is CASSREITDTQYF. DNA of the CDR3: TGTGCCAGCAGCCGTGAGATCACAGATACGCAGTATTTT.

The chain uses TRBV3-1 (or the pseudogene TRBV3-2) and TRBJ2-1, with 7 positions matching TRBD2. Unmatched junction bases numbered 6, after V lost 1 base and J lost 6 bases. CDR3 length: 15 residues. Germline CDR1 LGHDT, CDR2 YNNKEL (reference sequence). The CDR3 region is CASSQAGGRSNEQFF. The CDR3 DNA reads TGTGCCAGCAGCCAAGCGGGCGGGAGATCCAATGAGCAGTTCTTC.

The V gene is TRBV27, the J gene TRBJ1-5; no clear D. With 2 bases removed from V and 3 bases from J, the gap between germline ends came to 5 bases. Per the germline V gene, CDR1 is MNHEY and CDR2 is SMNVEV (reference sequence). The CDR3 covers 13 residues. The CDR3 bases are TGTGCCAGCAGTTTAGGGTACAATCAGCCCCAGCATTTT. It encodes CASSLGYNQPQHF.